These 8 T cell receptor beta chains were sequenced from one sample in a study of liver allograft versus peripheral blood T cells. Study details: Hepatic allograft T cell receptor repertoires were evaluated relative to those present in recipients' peripheral blood.

TCRdb ran MiXCR on the reads and lists one entry per CDR3 protein. The sample has some 4,000 distinct CDR3 sequences, approximately 20% seen once; the top ten hold 17%. All receptors derive from a human patient who had a liver transplant. Some T cells may be supplied by the graft donor.

This rearrangement joins TRBV11-2 to TRBJ2-7; 8 nucleotides line up with TRBD2. The CDR3 length is 18 residues. V dropped 4 bases and J dropped 0; count of bases not matched to a gene: 14. The germline V gene has CDR1 SGHAT and CDR2 FQNNGV. The CDR3, as DNA: TGTGCCAGCAGCTCCGCCCCGGGGGGGAGAAAAGGCTCCTACGAGCAGTACTTC. It specifies CASSSAPGGRKGSYEQYF.

This clonotype was seen more than once but under ten times. V is TRBV11-2 and J is TRBJ2-7; TRBD2 matches at 12 bases. The CDR3 sequence is 21 residues long. CDR1 is SGHAT, CDR2 FQNNGV, per germline. Unmatched junction bases numbered 18, after V lost 0 bases and J lost 3 bases. The CDR3 is CASSLDSSWELAGGSFYEQYF. CDR3 DNA sequence: TGTGCCAGCAGCTTAGATTCCTCCTGGGAACTAGCGGGAGGTTCCTTCTACGAGCAGTACTTC.

Relative to its sample, this clonotype is large (0.1 to 1%). The chain recombines TRBV19 with TRBJ1-2; 7 bases line up with TRBD1. Germline CDR1 reads LNHDA; CDR2 reads SQIVND (reference sequence). Losses at the gene ends were 0 bases for V and 6 bases for J; bases not matched to a gene: 13. The CDR3 totals 17 residues. The CDR3 bases are TGTGCCAGTAGTATAGAGTTCTTTGGAGGGGGCGACGATGGCTACACCTTC. As protein: CASSIEFFGGGDDGYTF.

This clonotype was found many times. The V gene is TRBV28, the J gene TRBJ2-1; the D call may be TRBD1 or TRBD2 (5 bases each). V lost 6 bases and J lost 3, with 18 bases in between. Germline V lookup: CDR1 MDHEN, CDR2 SYDVKM. The CDR3 covers 16 residues. The CDR3 DNA reads as TGTGCCAGCAGCCCCCCCCGGGACGGCCTCTACAATGAGCAGTTCTTC. Protein sequence: CASSPPRDGLYNEQFF.

Within the sample, this clonotype is medium-sized. This rearrangement joins TRBV6-5 to TRBJ2-7; 10 positions match TRBD1. Trimming cost V 6 bases and J 1 base; bases outside gene matches: 9. The CDR3 runs to 16 residues. Germline values: CDR1 MNHEY, CDR2 SVGAGI. This CDR3 is CASRFTGQGFSYEQYF. As DNA, the CDR3 is TGTGCCAGCAGATTTACGGGACAGGGGTTTTCCTACGAGCAGTACTTC.

By its share, this clonotype is medium-sized. The chain uses TRBV7-9 and TRBJ1-2; TRBD1 matches at 9 bases. CDR1 is SEHNR and CDR2 is FQNEAQ in the germline V gene (reference sequence). The trim removed 4 bases at V and 2 bases at J, leaving 2 bases unmatched. This CDR3 has 14 amino acids. The CDR3 here is CASSYGTGNYGYTF. The CDR3 DNA sequence: TGTGCCAGCAGCTATGGGACAGGGAACTATGGCTACACCTTC.

The chain links TRBV25-1 to TRBJ2-2; 12 bases are a match to TRBD2. The V gene end was trimmed by 0 bases and the J gene end by 5 bases; junction bases not matched to a gene: 10. CDR3 size: 19 residues. CDR1 MGHDK and CDR2 SYGVNS come from the germline V gene. CDR3 DNA: TGTGCCAGCAGTGAATATCGGCGGTGGACTAGCGGGAAGACCGGGGAGCTGTTTTTT. Its protein is CASSEYRRWTSGKTGELFF.

The CDR3 nucleotides are TGTGCCAGCAACTTGGGGGGTGTGGAGCAGTACTTC. Its translation: CASNLGGVEQYF. The chain uses TRBV28 and TRBJ2-7; D might be TRBD2 (6 bases). Germline loops: CDR1 MDHEN, CDR2 SYDVKM. V lost 7 bases to trimming and J lost 7 bases, with 14 bases between them. The CDR3 has 12 amino acids.